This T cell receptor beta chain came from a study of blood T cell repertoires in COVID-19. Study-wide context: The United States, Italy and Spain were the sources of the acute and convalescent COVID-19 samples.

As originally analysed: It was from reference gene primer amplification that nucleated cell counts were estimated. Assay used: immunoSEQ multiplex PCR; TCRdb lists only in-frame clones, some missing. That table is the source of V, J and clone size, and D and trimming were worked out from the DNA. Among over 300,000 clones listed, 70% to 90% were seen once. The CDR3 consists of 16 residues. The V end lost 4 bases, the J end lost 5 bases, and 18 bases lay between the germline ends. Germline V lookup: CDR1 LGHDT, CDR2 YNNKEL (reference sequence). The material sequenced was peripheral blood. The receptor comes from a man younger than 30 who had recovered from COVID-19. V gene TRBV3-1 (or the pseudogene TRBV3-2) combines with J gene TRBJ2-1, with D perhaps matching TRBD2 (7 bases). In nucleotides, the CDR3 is TGTGCCAGCAGCCTCCGGTCGGGGGGCGCCCACAATGAGCAGTTCTTC. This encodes CASSLRSGGAHNEQFF.